The next 21 T cell receptor beta chains were all read from a single sample in a study of identical twins (dated by TCRdb to the mid-2010s). Receptor amplification or capture employed 5' RACE. This sample was sequenced with an Illumina HiSeq 2000. TCRdb redid the processing of the public reads, applying fastp at Q25 and MiXCR, and retained in-frame beta chains. Rows are combined by CDR3 protein, so each entry shows the most common genes and DNA. A total of hundreds of thousands of distinct CDR3 sequences appear in this sample, roughly 6.2% of them only once. 1.5% to 2% of the sample is held by the ten biggest clonotypes. The sample comprised naive T cells sorted from blood. Sample cell subset or site, as interpreted from the label and publication: cells isolated with a human naive T-cell isolation kit. The receptors shown here come from a man between 18 and 35 years old in good health.

This clonotype was seen a few times. CDR3 sequence reads: CASSTTFESNQPQHF. In DNA, the CDR3 is TGTGCCAGCTCTACTACATTTGAGTCGAATCAGCCCCAGCATTTT. This chain uses TRBV6-1 with TRBJ1-5, with D uncertain. The V end was cut by 8 bases, the J end by 4 bases, with 18 bases between. The CDR3 length is 15 residues. CDR1 MNHNS and CDR2 SASEGT come from the germline V gene.

The rearrangement links TRBV9 to TRBJ2-1, with TRBD2 matching over 7 bases. Per the germline V gene, CDR1 is SGDLS and CDR2 is YYNGEE. The CDR3 consists of 14 residues. V gave up 3 bases and J gave up 15 bases; unmatched junction bases: 15. The CDR3 region has the DNA TGTGCCAGCAGCGGTCTAGCGGCGGGAACACGATGGTTCTTC. Translating gives CASSGLAAGTRWFF.

This clonotype was counted a few times. The chain joins TRBV29-1 to TRBJ2-1, with D unresolved. The CDR3 is 13 amino acids. V lost 3 bases and J 8 bases, leaving 14 bases between the germline ends. Germline lookup yields CDR1 SQVTM and CDR2 ANQGSEA. The CDR3 nucleotides are TGCAGCGTTGACGGAGTGGTCTTCTATGAGCAGTTCTTC. This codes for CSVDGVVFYEQFF.

This clonotype was counted ten times or more. The rearrangement links TRBV29-1 to TRBJ2-1, with a possible D match to TRBD2 (5 bases). Germline loops: CDR1 SQVTM, CDR2 ANQGSEA. The CDR3 length is 16 residues. Trimming removed 4 bases at V and 0 bases at J, with 16 bases between. The CDR3, as DNA: TGCAGCGTTGCCTGGACGGGGTCTAGCTCCTACAATGAGCAGTTCTTC. As protein: CSVAWTGSSSYNEQFF.

This clonotype was detected many times. The V call is TRBV10-3, the J call TRBJ1-2; D not certain. There are 13 residues in the CDR3. V shed 4 bases and J shed 2 bases, with 8 bases lying between them. Germline CDR1 and CDR2: ENHRY and SYGVKD. The CDR3 DNA is TGTGCCATCAGTGGAAGTTCCAACTATGGCTACACCTTC. Its protein product is CAISGSSNYGYTF.

The gene calls are TRBV27 and TRBJ2-1, with 11 nucleotides matching TRBD2. Germline-derived CDR1 and CDR2 are MNHEY and SMNVEV (reference sequence). CDR3 size: 15 residues. The V and J ends lost 8 bases and 5 bases, in that order; junction bases with no gene match: 8. Here the CDR3 reads CASAGRLAGHNEQFF. DNA for the CDR3: TGTGCCAGCGCCGGAAGACTAGCGGGACACAATGAGCAGTTCTTC.

This clonotype was seen at least ten times. The chain combines TRBV12-3 or TRBV12-4 with TRBJ1-1; D gene unclear. V lost 9 bases to trimming and J lost 0 bases, with 2 bases between them. CDR3 length equals 10 residues. CDR3 coding DNA: TGTGCCAGTATGAACACTGAAGCTTTCTTT. This translates into CASMNTEAFF.

The chain couples TRBV11-2 to TRBJ1-4; D is possibly TRBD1 (6 bases). The CDR3 runs 15 residues. Germline loops: CDR1 SGHAT, CDR2 FQNNGV. Deletions cut 5 bases from V and 4 bases from J, with 14 bases between. The CDR3 is CASSPSRGSNEKLFF. Written as DNA, the CDR3 is TGTGCCAGCAGCCCGTCCAGGGGAAGTAATGAAAAACTGTTTTTT. Full variable domain (rest looked up from reference TRBV11-2 and TRBJ1-4): EAGVAQSPRYKIIEKRQSVAFWCNPISGHATLYWYQQILGQGPKLLIQFQNNGVVDDSQLPKDRFSAERLKGVDSTLKIQPAKLEDSAVYLCASSPSRGSNEKLFFGSGTQLSVL.

V and J are TRBV7-9 and TRBJ2-7; D call uncertain. V was pared by 1 base and J by 3 bases, with 7 bases between. CDR3 length: 13 residues. CDR1 and CDR2 (germline): SEHNR, FQNEAQ (reference sequence). DNA of the CDR3: TGTGCCAGCAGCTTAGTGGCCAACTACGAGCAGTACGTC. It yields the protein CASSLVANYEQYV.

This clonotype appeared a few times. This rearrangement joins TRBV5-1 to TRBJ1-4; D perhaps matches TRBD1 (5 bases). The CDR3 contains 13 residues. The germline V gene has CDR1 SGHRS and CDR2 YFSETQ. Between the trimmed V and J ends, which lost 6 bases and 6 bases, there was a span of 12 bases. CDR3 DNA: TGCGCCAGCACGAGGGGTCCGGATGAAAAACTGTTTTTT. The encoded protein is CASTRGPDEKLFF.

CDR3: CASSEIGSIGDEQFF. The DNA of the CDR3 is TGTGCCAGCAGTGAGATTGGGTCGATAGGAGATGAGCAGTTCTTC. This rearrangement joins TRBV25-1 to TRBJ2-1; D is undetermined. The CDR3 totals 15 residues. Germline V gives CDR1 MGHDK, CDR2 SYGVNS. V was clipped by 3 bases and J by 8 bases, with 17 bases between them.

In DNA, the CDR3 is TGTGCCAGCTCAACTAGCGGGAGTGGCACCGGGGAGCTGTTTTTT. Translation: CASSTSGSGTGELFF. The V call is TRBV18, the J call TRBJ2-2, with 11 bases that match TRBD2. V was pared by 5 bases and J by 4 bases, with 3 bases of the junction left unmatched. In germline, CDR1 is KGHSH, CDR2 LQKENI. The CDR3 sequence is 15 residues long. The variable domain in full, completed from reference TRBV18 and TRBJ2-2, reads NAGVMQNPRHLVRRRGQEARLRCSPMKGHSHVYWYRQLPEEGLKFMVYLQKENIIDESGMPKERFSAEFPKEGPSILRIQQVVRGDSAAYFCASSTSGSGTGELFFGEGSRLTVL.

At least ten counts were recorded for this clonotype. J is TRBJ1-1 and V is TRBV10-3; 11 bases match TRBD1. The germline CDR1 and CDR2 sequences are ENHRY and SYGVKD. V lost 7 bases, J lost 5 bases, and 6 bases stayed unmatched. CDR3 length: 14 amino acids. The CDR3 DNA reads as TGTGCCATCACCATGGACAGGGGGCAAACTGAAGCTTTCTTT. Its protein product is CAITMDRGQTEAFF.

This clonotype has a handful of counts. The rearrangement links TRBV5-1 to TRBJ2-2; D gene uncertain. The V and J ends lost 4 bases and 2 bases respectively, with 9 bases between them. CDR3 length equals 14 residues. CDR1 is SGHRS, CDR2 YFSETQ, per germline. This CDR3 is CASSPAINTGELFF. DNA for the CDR3: TGCGCCAGCAGCCCGGCGATCAACACCGGGGAGCTGTTTTTT.

Many counts were recorded for this clonotype. The genes are TRBV29-1 and TRBJ2-1; 7 nucleotides align to TRBD2. Germline-derived CDR1 and CDR2 are SQVTM and ANQGSEA. The V segment lost 1 base and the J segment 2 bases; nucleotides outside the gene matches: 2. The CDR3 totals 14 residues. The CDR3 is CSVEGLAAYNEQFF. The CDR3 DNA reads TGCAGCGTTGAAGGGCTAGCGGCCTACAATGAGCAGTTCTTC.

This clonotype was detected many times. The V call is TRBV12-3 or TRBV12-4, the J call TRBJ2-2, with D possibly TRBD2 on 6 matching bases. Trimming stripped 5 bases from V and 7 bases from J, with 14 bases between. The CDR3 totals 14 residues. DNA for the CDR3: TGTGCCAGCAGTGGGGCGGGATCTTTCGGGGAGCTGTTTTTT. Its translation is CASSGAGSFGELFF.

The chain links TRBV20-1 to TRBJ2-5; possible D gene TRBD2, 6 bases. This CDR3 region has 16 residues. Germline lookup yields CDR1 DFQATT and CDR2 SNEGSKA (reference sequence). V dropped 0 bases and J dropped 4 bases, with 18 bases sitting between them. This CDR3 reads CSAREMGGMRGETQYF. The CDR3 DNA reads TGCAGTGCTAGAGAAATGGGCGGGATGAGGGGAGAGACCCAGTACTTC.

This clonotype was counted many times. J is TRBJ1-5 and V is TRBV4-1; D unresolved. Germline lookup yields CDR1 MGHRA and CDR2 YSYEKL. This CDR3 has 15 residues. V was pared by 1 base and J by 1 base, with 8 bases between. This chain's CDR3 is CASSQGGNSNQPQHF. The CDR3 coding sequence is TGCGCCAGCAGCCAAGGAGGGAACAGCAATCAGCCCCAGCATTTT.

The V and J genes are TRBV5-1 and TRBJ2-5, with 8 bases lining up with TRBD1. V shed 0 bases and J 1 base; nucleotides not matched to a gene: 2. Germline values: CDR1 SGHRS, CDR2 YFSETQ. The CDR3 length is 15 residues. In nucleotides, the CDR3 is TGCGCCAGCAGCTTGGAGGACAGGGCCCAAGAGACCCAGTACTTC. Its translation is CASSLEDRAQETQYF.

This clonotype was detected ten times or more. The gene calls are TRBV7-8 and TRBJ2-7; D call uncertain. The CDR3 is made up of 15 amino acids. Germline CDR1 and CDR2: SGHVS and FQNEAQ. Between the trimmed V and J ends, which lost 2 bases and 6 bases, there was a span of 17 bases. DNA for the CDR3: TGTGCCAGCAGCTTATCGGCAGGCCTTTTGGGCGAGCAGTACGTC. It codes for CASSLSAGLLGEQYV.

This chain links TRBV7-9 with TRBJ2-7; no definite D call. Trimming stripped 3 bases from V and 5 bases from J, with 14 bases between. The germline gives CDR1 SEHNR, CDR2 FQNEAQ (reference sequence). The CDR3 consists of 14 residues. CDR3 DNA: TGTGCCAGCAGCTTCACCTTAGCAGGCCACGAGCAGTACTTC. Its translation is CASSFTLAGHEQYF.